These 20 T cell receptor beta chains share one sample of origin, sequenced in a study of blood T cell repertoires in COVID-19. Libraries were prepared by immunoSEQ multiplex PCR; TCRdb keeps only in-frame clonotypes and omits some of them. The repertoire holds fewer than 300,000 clones, 65% to 90% seen once, with approximately 5.1% in the top ten. The material sequenced was peripheral blood. These receptors came from a man aged 50-59 years with active or convalescent COVID-19.

CDR3 residues: CASSYGLGGETQYF. CDR3 nucleotides: TGTGCCAGCAGTTACGGACTAGGAGGCGAGACCCAGTACTTC. V usage is TRBV6-6 and J usage is TRBJ2-5, with TRBD2 matching 7 bases. Trimming at V came to 2 bases and at J to 5 bases, leaving 5 bases not matched to a gene. CDR3 length equals 14 residues. Per the germline V gene, CDR1 is MNHNY and CDR2 is SVGAGI (reference sequence).

This rearrangement joins TRBV4-1 to TRBJ2-2, with D unclear. CDR3 length equals 15 residues. Germline CDR1 MGHRA, CDR2 YSYEKL. Trimming removed 1 base at V and 7 bases at J, with 13 bases between. The CDR3 is CASSQGGGLVGELFF. The CDR3 nucleotides read TGCGCCAGCAGCCAAGGAGGCGGTCTGGTCGGGGAGCTGTTTTTT.

This sequence joins TRBV7-2 and TRBJ2-7; 10 bases align to TRBD2. CDR1 is SGHTA, CDR2 FQGNSA, per germline. Trimming removed 1 base from V and 7 bases from J; junction bases left unmatched: 10. The CDR3 consists of 16 residues. The CDR3 bases are TGTGCCAGCAGCTTAGTATGGACTAGCGGACGACGAGAGCAGTACTTC. Encoded protein: CASSLVWTSGRREQYF.

The chain joins TRBV6-5 to TRBJ2-7; D is undetermined. The CDR3 covers 13 residues. Germline loops: CDR1 MNHEY, CDR2 SVGAGI. V dropped 4 bases and J dropped 1 base, with 8 bases sitting between them. Here the CDR3 DNA reads TGTGCCAGCAGTTCGACTGTTTCCTACGAGCAGTACTTC. It yields the protein CASSSTVSYEQYF.

The V gene is TRBV14, the J gene TRBJ2-2; D is unclear. Trimming removed 3 bases at V and 2 bases at J, with 7 bases between. The CDR3 is 14 residues long. Germline CDR1 SGHDN, CDR2 FVKESK. The CDR3 sequence: CASSHLYNTGELFF. In DNA form, the CDR3 reads TGTGCCAGCAGCCACCTCTACAACACCGGGGAGCTGTTTTTT.

This clone was observed once. Here the CDR3 DNA reads TGTGCCAGCAGTGAAGGGGCAGGGTGGGGCTACGAGCAGTACTTC. Its translation is CASSEGAGWGYEQYF. V and J are TRBV2 and TRBJ2-7; possibly TRBD1 for D (5 bases). There are 15 residues in the CDR3. Germline lookup yields CDR1 SNHLY and CDR2 FYNNEI. Trimming removed 1 base from V and 3 bases from J, with 13 bases in between.

This clone showed up just once. J is TRBJ2-1 and V is TRBV2; a possible D gene is TRBD1 (6 bases). This CDR3 spans 17 amino acids. V dropped 5 bases and J dropped 10 bases, with 27 bases sitting between them. The germline V gene has CDR1 SNHLY and CDR2 FYNNEI. CDR3 sequence reads: CASSPGVVGARGEEQFF. The DNA of the CDR3 is TGTGCCAGCAGTCCCGGTGTTGTGGGGGCCAGGGGTGAAGAGCAGTTCTTC.

This clone was found a few times. The V gene is TRBV2, the J gene TRBJ2-3, with D possibly being TRBD2 (5 bases). CDR3 size: 15 residues. Looked up from germline, CDR1 is SNHLY and CDR2 is FYNNEI. V lost 3 bases and J 0 bases, leaving 10 bases between the germline ends. The CDR3 sequence: CASSDRRASTDTQYF. CDR3 nucleotide sequence: TGTGCCAGCAGTGATAGGCGGGCAAGCACAGATACGCAGTATTTT.

The V call is TRBV28, the J call TRBJ1-6; TRBD1 aligns across 8 bases. CDR3 length: 15 amino acids. The V gene's germline CDR1 is MDHEN and CDR2 SYDVKM. Losses at the gene ends were 4 bases for V and 9 bases for J; bases not matched to a gene: 8. CDR3 nucleotides: TGTGCCAGCAGTTCATACAGGGGGTGGATTTCACCCCTCCACTTT. Amino acids: CASSSYRGWISPLHF.

This clone was detected only once. The chain is built from TRBV7-9 and TRBJ2-5, with 7 bases aligning to TRBD1. J was trimmed by 5 bases and V by 1 base; bases with no gene match: 10. Per the germline V gene, CDR1 is SEHNR and CDR2 is FQNEAQ (reference sequence). The CDR3 is 16 amino acids. As DNA, the CDR3 is TGTGCCAGCAGCTTAGTAGGACAGGTGTGGAGGGAGACCCAGTACTTC. It is translated as CASSLVGQVWRETQYF.

This clone is a singleton in its sample. Here the CDR3 reads CASSPGGPGDTQYF. The CDR3 DNA follows: TGCGCCAGCAGCCCCGGGGGGCCAGGAGATACGCAGTATTTT. The chain is built from TRBV5-1 and TRBJ2-3; weak D call: TRBD2 (7 bases). V was pared by 4 bases and J by 5 bases, with 14 bases between. CDR3 length: 14 residues. Germline V gene lookup returns CDR1 SGHRS and CDR2 YFSETQ.

This chain links TRBV5-4 with TRBJ1-2, with D uncertain. There are 15 residues in the CDR3. Germline V gene lookup returns CDR1 SGHNT and CDR2 YYREEE (reference sequence). With 1 base removed from V and 4 bases from J, the gap between germline ends came to 14 bases. The CDR3 is CASSLISGDAYGYTF. The CDR3 coding sequence is TGTGCCAGCAGCTTGATTTCGGGAGACGCCTATGGCTACACCTTC.

V and J are TRBV2 and TRBJ2-1; D unresolved. V gave up 7 bases and J gave up 9 bases, with 22 bases separating them. Germline lookup yields CDR1 SNHLY and CDR2 FYNNEI. The CDR3 has 15 residues. CDR3 DNA: TGTGCCAGCACGCTTGACTCCACACCGGTGAGTGAGCAGTTCTTC. Translated: CASTLDSTPVSEQFF.

V and J are TRBV7-2 and TRBJ2-1; 10 bases match TRBD2. J gave up 3 bases and V 7 bases, and 6 bases lay outside the gene matches. The CDR3 length is 15 residues. CDR1 is SGHTA and CDR2 is FQGNSA in the germline V gene. This CDR3 reads CASTQTSGLYNEQFF. The CDR3 region has the DNA TGTGCCAGCACCCAGACTAGCGGGCTCTACAATGAGCAGTTCTTC.

In regard to this clone: The final CDR3 position lacks the conserved phenylalanine or tryptophan, pointing to a likely read error. The DNA is omitted, as the CDR3 cannot be located on it reliably, and the CDR3 follows TCRdb's listing. This chain links TRBV7-7 with TRBJ2-7; the table assigns TRBD2, which was not confirmed against the DNA. Germline CDR1 SSHAT, CDR2 FNYEAQ (reference sequence). Inclusive of both ends, the CDR3 amounts to 9 amino acids. The CDR3 sequence: CASSFGLPS.

For the CDR3, the DNA is TGTGCCTGGAGTCGGGGGCTAGCGGGACGGGATGAGCAGTTCTTC. It translates to CAWSRGLAGRDEQFF. The genes are TRBV30 and TRBJ2-1; 9 bases match TRBD2. Trimming removed 2 bases from V and 8 bases from J; junction bases left unmatched: 10. CDR1 is GTSNPN and CDR2 is SVGIG in the germline V gene (reference sequence). The CDR3 covers 15 residues.

Only one count was recorded for this clone. For the CDR3, the DNA is TGTGCCAGCAGTACAAGTGACATTCAGTACTTC. The encoded protein is CASSTSDIQYF. J is TRBJ2-4 and V is TRBV2; no firm D call. The germline V and J ends were trimmed by 5 bases and 8 bases, with 7 bases remaining between them. CDR1 and CDR2 from the germline V gene are SNHLY and FYNNEI. The CDR3 covers 11 residues.

The chain recombines TRBV10-3 with TRBJ2-5; TRBD2 agrees at 7 bases. Germline V gives CDR1 ENHRY, CDR2 SYGVKD. Trimming cost V 8 bases and J 5 bases; bases outside gene matches: 5. This CDR3 spans 12 amino acids. CDR3 loop: CAIRGDRETQYF. CDR3 nucleotide sequence: TGTGCCATCCGGGGGGATAGGGAGACCCAGTACTTC.

The V gene is TRBV7-9, the J gene TRBJ2-1, with 8 bases lining up with TRBD1. After removal of 2 bases from V and 2 bases from J, the junction contained 2 bases not matched to a gene. This CDR3 region has 15 residues. Germline CDR1 is SEHNR and CDR2 is FQNEAQ (reference sequence). The CDR3 DNA is TGTGCCAGCAGCTTACTACAGGGGGCCTACAATGAGCAGTTCTTC. Translating gives CASSLLQGAYNEQFF.

The chain uses TRBV6-2 or TRBV6-3 and TRBJ2-7, with 7 bases fitting TRBD2. This CDR3 region has 14 residues. Germline V CDR1 and CDR2: MNHEY, SVGEGT. Trimming removed 5 bases from V and 1 base from J; junction bases left unmatched: 5. The CDR3 reads CASSRTRPSYEQYF. DNA for the CDR3: TGTGCCAGCAGTCGGACTAGACCTTCCTACGAGCAGTACTTC.